The T cell receptor (beta chain) described here comes from a study of blood T cells in healthy people across ages. Donors ranged from roughly 6 to 90 years old and were healthy Caucasians in Russia. With a J-beta primer mix and a sample-barcoded 5' primer, a second PCR ran about 7 to 12 cycles. One entry per CDR3 protein results from TCRdb running MiXCR on the 5' RACE reads. The sample records some 890,000 distinct CDR3 sequences, around 29% being singletons. Unmatched junction bases numbered 7, after V lost 3 bases and J lost 8 bases. Germline lookup yields CDR1 SEHNR and CDR2 FQNEAQ (reference sequence). The CDR3 loop spans 15 amino acids. The same specimen was also included in a second study, on T cells of mothers and their children.

V is TRBV7-9 and J is TRBJ2-1, with 10 positions matching TRBD2. What was sequenced was blood. The TCR was taken from a woman in her thirties or forties in good health. The CDR3 nucleotides read TGTGCCAGCAGCTTTACTAGCGGGGAGACCCATGAGCAGTTCTTC. It is translated as CASSFTSGETHEQFF.